Listed below are T cell receptor beta chains from one sample, sequenced in a study of cytomegalovirus exposure and HLA in healthy donors. Sequencing used immunoSEQ multiplex PCR; TCRdb keeps in-frame clones, though not all of them. Here the sample spans some 240,000 clones, approximately 83% being singletons. Sequenced material: PBMCs. These receptors were collected from a woman in her 30s in good health and CMV-seropositive. The CDR3 runs from the conserved cysteine through the conserved F or W. The order of the fields is clone size, D gene, J gene, V gene, CDR3 protein, CDR3 DNA. A D gene is named only where the DNA matches it firmly. A clone size is listed for some rows: how often the clone was seen (once, few, many), or a class if it is expanded.

>-|TRBD2|TRBJ2-7|TRBV18
CASSPPGLAGDEQYF
TGTGCCAGCTCACCACCGGGACTAGCGGGAGACGAGCAGTACTTC
>-|-|TRBJ2-5|TRBV7-8
CASSLLGFEGTETQYF
TGTGCCAGCAGCTTACTCGGGTTTGAGGGAACAGAGACCCAGTACTTC
>many|-|TRBJ1-4|TRBV5-5
CASSPISAGLGFF
TGTGCCAGCAGCCCAATCTCGGCAGGATTAGGTTTTTTT
>-|-|TRBJ1-5|TRBV6-6
CASDGGFNQPQHF
TGTGCCAGCGACGGGGGATTTAATCAGCCCCAGCATTTT
>-|-|TRBJ2-7|TRBV27
CASSWGRSYEQYF
TGTGCCAGCAGTTGGGGGCGCTCCTACGAGCAGTACTTC
>-|TRBD2|TRBJ2-1|TRBV7-2
CASSLAPSGSYNEQFF
TGTGCCAGCAGCTTAGCGCCTAGCGGGAGTTACAATGAGCAGTTCTTC
>-|-|TRBJ2-5|TRBV18
CASSPPGHPGETQYF
TGTGCCAGCTCACCGCCGGGACACCCCGGGGAGACCCAGTACTTC
>-|TRBD2|TRBJ2-7|TRBV29-1
CSVPGLDGYEQYF
TGCAGCGTACCGGGACTAGACGGGTACGAGCAGTACTTC
>-|-|TRBJ1-3|TRBV30
CAWSLDMLGNTIYF
TGTGCCTGGAGTCTTGACATGCTCGGAAACACCATATATTTT
>-|TRBD2|TRBJ2-7|TRBV19
CASSDLAGGVGEQYF
TGTGCCAGTAGTGACCTAGCGGGAGGGGTGGGGGAGCAGTACTTC
>-|TRBD2|TRBJ2-1|TRBV29-1
CSVVGLAAYNEQFF
TGCAGCGTTGTAGGACTAGCGGCTTACAATGAGCAGTTCTTC
>-|TRBD1|TRBJ1-2|TRBV5-1
CASSLGTGIGYTF
TGCGCCAGCAGCTTGGGGACAGGGATCGGCTACACCTTC
>-|-|TRBJ2-5|TRBV5-1
CASSPGVTGQGKETQYF
TGCGCCAGCAGCCCGGGGGTGACAGGGCAAGGGAAAGAGACCCAGTACTTC
>-|-|TRBJ1-1|TRBV30
CACGRNTEAFF
TGTGCCTGTGGGCGTAACACTGAAGCTTTCTTT
>-|-|TRBJ2-3|TRBV5-1
CASRGGGDTDTQYF
TGCGCCAGCAGAGGGGGGGGCGACACAGATACGCAGTATTTT
>-|TRBD1|TRBJ1-2|TRBV28
CASTNRGTRNGYTF
TGTGCCAGCACAAACAGGGGAACTCGGAATGGCTACACCTTC
>-|-|TRBJ2-2|TRBV7-9
CASSSLRTAPGTGELFF
TGTGCCAGCAGCTCACTTCGGACAGCCCCGGGCACCGGGGAGCTGTTTTTT
>-|-|TRBJ2-1|TRBV27
CASSFLQGEQFF
TGTGCCAGCAGTTTCCTCCAGGGGGAGCAGTTCTTC
>-|-|TRBJ1-5|TRBV1
CTSSQEAGASYSNQPQHF
TGCACCAGCAGCCAAGAGGCAGGGGCCTCTTATAGCAATCAGCCCCAGCATTTT
>-|TRBD2|TRBJ2-1|TRBV27
CASNSGTSAANEQFF
TGTGCCAGCAACTCAGGGACTAGCGCCGCTAATGAGCAGTTCTTC
>-|TRBD1|TRBJ1-1|TRBV10-3
CAISPGQGMNTEAFF
TGTGCCATCAGCCCGGGACAGGGGATGAACACTGAAGCTTTCTTT
>once|-|TRBJ1-4|TRBV29-1
CSADPISGFNEKLFF
TGCAGCGCCGACCCAATATCCGGGTTCAATGAAAAACTGTTTTTT
>-|-|TRBJ1-2|TRBV5-6
CASSLGPNGYTF
TGTGCCAGCAGCTTGGGTCCCAATGGCTACACCTTC
>-|-|TRBJ2-3|TRBV11-3
CASSLASTDTQYF
TGTGCCAGCAGCTTAGCCTCCACAGATACGCAGTATTTT
>-|TRBD1|TRBJ1-4|TRBV5-1
CASSLEGQPNEKLFF
TGCGCCAGCAGCTTGGAGGGACAGCCTAATGAAAAACTGTTTTTT
>-|-|TRBJ1-5|TRBV4-2
CASSQSRDSGNQPQHF
TGTGCCAGCAGCCAGAGCCGGGACTCAGGCAATCAGCCCCAGCATTTT
>-|-|TRBJ1-1|TRBV6-1
CASSEQVLRGAFF
TGTGCCAGCAGTGAACAGGTCCTCCGGGGAGCTTTCTTT
>-|TRBD1|TRBJ1-5|TRBV6-1
CASNPTGVQPQHF
TGTGCCAGCAACCCGACAGGGGTCCAGCCCCAGCATTTT
>-|-|TRBJ2-3|TRBV4-1
CASSQDRGSTDTQYF
TGCGCCAGCAGCCAAGACAGGGGAAGCACAGATACGCAGTATTTT
>-|TRBD2|TRBJ2-3|TRBV9
CASSVEDSGTLSLTYCTDTQYF
TGTGCCAGCAGCGTAGAAGATAGCGGGACTCTATCACTCACATATTGCACAGATACGCAGTATTTT
>-|-|TRBJ2-1|TRBV10-1
CASSVQGGSDEQFF
TGCGCCAGCAGTGTACAGGGTGGTAGTGATGAGCAGTTCTTC
>-|-|TRBJ2-2|TRBV25-1
CASSGDLGELFF
TGTGCCAGCAGTGGCGACTTGGGGGAGCTGTTTTTT
>-|-|TRBJ1-5|TRBV25-1
CASSQGDSNQPQHF
TGTGCCAGCAGTCAAGGGGATAGCAATCAGCCCCAGCATTTT
>-|-|TRBJ2-1|TRBV5-6
CASSFPELSSYNEQFF
TGTGCCAGCAGCTTCCCGGAGTTGAGCTCCTACAATGAGCAGTTCTTC
>-|TRBD2|TRBJ2-5|TRBV5-6
CASSLPSGNQETQYF
TGTGCCAGCAGCTTGCCTAGCGGGAACCAAGAGACCCAGTACTTC
>-|TRBD2|TRBJ2-1|TRBV5-1
CASSPNLAGANSYNEQFF
TGCGCCAGCAGCCCCAATTTAGCGGGCGCTAACTCCTACAATGAGCAGTTCTTC
>-|TRBD1|TRBJ1-2|TRBV30
CAWSATSGTGGYYGYGYTF
TGTGCCTGGAGTGCGACCTCCGGGACAGGGGGCTATTACGGCTATGGCTACACCTTC
>-|-|TRBJ1-1|TRBV7-8
CASSAPVNTEAFF
TGTGCCAGCAGCGCACCAGTGAACACTGAAGCTTTCTTT
>-|TRBD1|TRBJ2-7|TRBV6-5
CASSGGQGSYEQYF
TGTGCCAGCAGCGGGGGACAGGGAAGCTACGAGCAGTACTTC
>-|-|TRBJ2-3|TRBV5-4
CASSPRREDTQYF
TGTGCCAGCAGCCCCCGCAGGGAAGATACGCAGTATTTT
>once|-|TRBJ1-2|TRBV6-1
CASRPRVDGFYGYTF
TGTGCCAGCAGACCGAGAGTCGACGGGTTTTATGGCTACACCTTC
>-|-|TRBJ1-1|TRBV12-5
CASGFGWNTEAFF
TGTGCTAGTGGTTTTGGCTGGAACACTGAAGCTTTCTTT
>-|TRBD1|TRBJ2-7|TRBV2
CASSEVNDRAYEQYF
TGTGCCAGCAGTGAAGTAAACGACAGGGCCTACGAGCAGTACTTC